This passage covers 32 T cell receptor beta chains from one sample sequenced in a study of circulating CD8 cells and anti-PD-1 response in melanoma. Using approximately 15 ng of total RNA, TCR libraries were made with the QIAseq Immune Repertoire TCR panel. From the reads, TCRdb called clonotypes with MiXCR, one entry per CDR3 protein. The data show 1,000 or so distinct CDR3 sequences, roughly 9.5% seen once. Live CD3+CD8+TCRalphabeta+ cells were sorted into four subsets by PD-1 and/or TIGIT. The sample in question was CD8+ T cells from PBMCs, obtained at baseline or after one month of anti-PD-1 therapy (not recorded which). These receptors originate from a human donor with melanoma.

J is TRBJ2-7 and V is TRBV19, with D tentatively TRBD2 (7 bases). The CDR3 is 15 residues long. Germline loops: CDR1 LNHDA, CDR2 SQIVND (reference sequence). V was shortened by 11 bases and J by 3 bases, with 23 bases between the two germline ends. CDR3 residues: CAWSASTGGRYEQYF. The CDR3 region has the DNA TGTGCCTGGAGTGCATCCACGGGGGGCCGCTACGAGCAGTACTTC.

This clonotype is medium-sized by share. V and J are TRBV7-6 and TRBJ2-7; no clear D. Germline V gives CDR1 SGHVS, CDR2 FNYEAQ. V was shortened by 2 bases and J by 0 bases, with 8 bases between the two germline ends. CDR3 size: 14 residues. This chain's CDR3 is CASSLTEISYEQYF. The CDR3 region has the DNA TGTGCCAGCAGCTTAACCGAAATCTCCTACGAGCAGTACTTC.

This chain uses TRBV5-5 with TRBJ1-1; D uncertain. This CDR3 region has 11 residues. Germline assignment: CDR1 SGHKS and CDR2 YYEKEE (reference sequence). V gave up 4 bases and J gave up 8 bases, with 9 bases separating them. The CDR3 DNA reads as TGTGCCAGCAGCATTCTGGCAGAAGCTTTCTTT. It translates to CASSILAEAFF.

Sample share makes this clonotype medium-sized. The chain couples TRBV19 to TRBJ2-6; perhaps TRBD1 as D (6 bases). V dropped 7 bases and J dropped 0 bases, with 10 bases sitting between them. The CDR3 contains 15 residues. In germline, CDR1 is LNHDA, CDR2 SQIVND (reference sequence). The CDR3 nucleotides are TGTGCCAGTACAGGGACAAGCTCTGGGGCCAACGTCCTGACTTTC. It specifies CASTGTSSGANVLTF.

With respect to this clonotype: This may come from a read error, since a much larger clone is one base off. V and J are TRBV4-2 and TRBJ2-5, with D perhaps matching TRBD2 (7 bases). The ends were cut back, 5 bases at V and 3 bases at J, with 22 bases in the middle. The length of the CDR3 is 17 residues. The germline gives CDR1 LGHNA, CDR2 YNFKEQ. The CDR3 DNA is TGTGCCAGCAGCACCCGGACTGGCGGGGGCCTTAAAGAGACCCAGTACTTC. Translating it yields CASSTRTGGGLKETQYF.

By share, this clonotype ranks as large (0.1 to 1%). The rearrangement joins TRBV10-3 to TRBJ2-2; D is uncertain. Trimming took off 6 bases at V and 0 bases at J, with 14 bases between the two ends. Germline V lookup: CDR1 ENHRY, CDR2 SYGVKD. The CDR3 covers 16 residues. The CDR3 is CAISLDPISNTGELFF. CDR3 sequence (DNA): TGTGCCATCAGCTTGGACCCAATTTCGAACACCGGGGAGCTGTTTTTT.

In its sample, this clonotype was seen a few times. This may come from a read error, since a much larger clone is one base off. The chain links TRBV2 to TRBJ1-4; 9 bases are a match to TRBD1. Germline V gene lookup returns CDR1 SNHLY and CDR2 FYNNEI. The CDR3 extends over 13 amino acids. In DNA form, the CDR3 reads TGTGCCAGCATGGGGACAGGGCGGCATCTACTGCTTTTT. It is translated as CASMGTGRHLLLF.

This clonotype has a handful of counts. This may stem from a read error, because a much larger clone lies one nucleotide away. CDR3 DNA: TGTGCCAGCAGCTTGGCCGTGGGAATCTACAAGCAGTACTTC. Protein product: CASSLAVGIYKQYF. V and J are TRBV5-6 and TRBJ2-7, with D uncertain. The CDR3 length is 14 residues. Germline V CDR1 and CDR2: SGHDT, YYEEEE.

Within the sample, this clonotype is medium-sized. The chain has TRBV11-1 and TRBJ2-1; the D gene could be TRBD1 or TRBD2 (5 bases each). The germline V gene has CDR1 SGHAT and CDR2 FQDESV (reference sequence). The V end was cut by 3 bases, the J end by 9 bases, with 9 bases between. The length of the CDR3 is 12 residues. The CDR3 DNA sequence: TGTGCCAGCAGCTTCAGGGCGGGTGAGCAGTTCTTC. It is translated as CASSFRAGEQFF.

This clonotype is classed as medium-sized. For the CDR3, the DNA is TGTGCCAGTAGTATTTGGGCAGGAGAATACGAGCAGTACTTC. It yields the protein CASSIWAGEYEQYF. The rearrangement links TRBV19 to TRBJ2-7, with D unresolved. CDR3 length: 14 amino acids. The V gene's germline CDR1 is LNHDA and CDR2 SQIVND (reference sequence). Trimming stripped 3 bases from V and 4 bases from J, with 13 bases between.

This clonotype is medium-sized within its sample. The V call is TRBV19, the J call TRBJ2-2, with D hard to call. Trimming took off 8 bases at V and 5 bases at J, with 9 bases between the two ends. From germline, CDR1 is LNHDA and CDR2 SQIVND (reference sequence). The CDR3 extends over 12 amino acids. CDR3 loop: CASSFPTGELFF. The CDR3 DNA is TGTGCCAGTTCTTTCCCAACCGGGGAGCTGTTTTTT.

By share, this clonotype counts as medium-sized (0.01 to 0.1%). The rearrangement links TRBV5-4 to TRBJ1-1; D not certain. CDR1 and CDR2 (germline): SGHNT, YYREEE (reference sequence). CDR3 length: 12 amino acids. Trimming cost V 4 bases and J 4 bases, with 8 bases left between them. CDR3 region: CASSLVGTEAFF. The CDR3 bases are TGTGCCAGCAGCCTGGTGGGCACTGAAGCTTTCTTT. Supplemented by reference TRBV5-4 and TRBJ1-1, the full variable domain reads ETGVTQSPTHLIKTRGQQVTLRCSSQSGHNTVSWYQQALGQGPQFIFQYYREEENGRGNFPPRFSGLQFPNYSSELNVNALELDDSALYLCASSLVGTEAFFGQGTRLTVV.

Within the sample, this clonotype is large. The chain recombines TRBV19 with TRBJ1-1; D gene unclear. The V and J ends lost 3 bases and 4 bases respectively, with 9 bases between them. The germline gives CDR1 LNHDA, CDR2 SQIVND (reference sequence). This CDR3 has 13 residues. This chain's CDR3 is CASSMNSGTEAFF. The CDR3 DNA reads as TGTGCCAGTAGTATGAACAGCGGCACTGAAGCTTTCTTT.

This clonotype ranks as medium-sized. The chain joins TRBV4-3 to TRBJ2-6, with a possible D match to TRBD1 (6 bases). This CDR3 spans 16 amino acids. CDR1 and CDR2 from the germline V gene are LGHNA and YSLEER. Between the trimmed V and J ends, which lost 4 bases and 1 base, there was a span of 11 bases. As DNA, the CDR3 is TGCGCCAGCAGCCCCCAAACAGGGTCTGGGGCCAACGTCCTGACTTTC. Its translation: CASSPQTGSGANVLTF.

This clonotype ranks as medium-sized. V and J are TRBV27 and TRBJ2-1; D ambiguous. Deletions cut 3 bases from V and 8 bases from J, with 14 bases between. The CDR3 consists of 14 residues. Germline CDR1 MNHEY, CDR2 SMNVEV (reference sequence). The CDR3, as DNA: TGTGCCAGCAGTTTGCCGGGCCGTCCACATGAGCAGTTCTTC. This gives the protein CASSLPGRPHEQFF.

In regard to this clonotype: This may be a read error, as it is one base from a much larger clone. The V and J genes are TRBV2 and TRBJ1-1; D unresolved. The CDR3 is made up of 15 amino acids. Germline CDR1 SNHLY, CDR2 FYNNEI. The ends were cut back, 8 bases at V and 0 bases at J, with 16 bases in the middle. The CDR3 DNA follows: TGTGCCAGCGCCCGATCGACTGAAATGAACACTGAAGCTTTCTTT. This translates into CASARSTEMNTEAFF.

Concerning this clonotype itself: Likely a read error: the CDR3 ends without its conserved phenylalanine or tryptophan. The chain recombines TRBV5-6 with TRBJ2-7, with D unclear. Germline V gene lookup returns CDR1 SGHDT and CDR2 YYEEEE. Trimming took 1 base from V and 5 from J, leaving 10 bases between them. The CDR3 is 13 residues long. The CDR3 is CASSLQPWNEQYI. As DNA, the CDR3 is TGTGCCAGCAGCTTGCAACCGTGGAACGAGCAGTACATC.

This clonotype is labeled large. V usage is TRBV19 and J usage is TRBJ2-1; D is unclear. Looked up from germline, CDR1 is LNHDA and CDR2 is SQIVND (reference sequence). CDR3 length: 13 amino acids. Trimming shortened V by 3 bases and J by 5 bases, and 8 bases separated the two germline ends. The chain's CDR3 is CASSINLHNEQFF. The CDR3 DNA sequence: TGTGCCAGTAGTATCAACCTTCACAATGAGCAGTTCTTC.

By its share, this clonotype is medium-sized. The CDR3 nucleotides are TGTGCCAGCAGTTCCCTTGAGTCTCCGCATGAGCAGTTCTTC. It codes for CASSSLESPHEQFF. The chain employs TRBV6-2 or TRBV6-3 and TRBJ2-1; no clear D. V lost 4 bases, J lost 8 bases, and 15 bases lay in between. The CDR3 covers 14 residues. The germline gives CDR1 MNHEY, CDR2 SVGEGT.

With respect to this clonotype: The conserved phenylalanine or tryptophan is not found at the CDR3 terminus, so this likely reflects a read error. Here the CDR3 DNA reads TGTGCCAGCAGTTACCGGGCGGAGGATGAGCAGTTCCTC. This gives the protein CASSYRAEDEQFL. The V call is TRBV6-2 or TRBV6-3, the J call TRBJ2-1; D perhaps matches TRBD2 (5 bases). V gave up 2 bases and J gave up 8 bases, with 10 bases separating them. The germline gives CDR1 MNHEY, CDR2 SVGEGT. This CDR3 comprises 13 residues.

This clonotype was detected only a few times. This chain links TRBV5-4 with TRBJ2-5; maybe TRBD2 (5 bases). This CDR3 contains 12 residues. Per the germline V gene, CDR1 is SGHNT and CDR2 is YYREEE (reference sequence). The V end lost 4 bases, the J end lost 7 bases, and 11 bases lay between the germline ends. The CDR3 reads CASSTEGGTQYF. CDR3 coding DNA: TGTGCCAGCAGCACAGAGGGTGGGACCCAGTACTTC.

This clonotype came up a few times. The chain employs TRBV19 and TRBJ1-5; D is possibly TRBD1 (6 bases). The CDR3 spans 13 residues. The germline gives CDR1 LNHDA, CDR2 SQIVND (reference sequence). V was clipped by 7 bases and J by 9 bases, with 16 bases between them. The CDR3 DNA sequence: TGTGCCAGTACCGAGGGGGGGGAGCGGCCCCAGCATTTT. Its translation: CASTEGGERPQHF.

This clonotype was observed a few times. This may arise from a read error, as a much more abundant clone is one base away. This chain links TRBV20-1 with TRBJ2-7; D tentatively fits TRBD1 or TRBD2 (6 bases each). There are 12 residues in the CDR3. Germline V gives CDR1 DFQATT, CDR2 SNEGSKA (reference sequence). V was trimmed by 3 bases and J by 5 bases, leaving 11 bases between them. The CDR3 bases are TGCAGTGCTAGGGGGGGCCTCCACGAGCAGTACTTC. It yields the protein CSARGGLHEQYF.

By share of the sample, this clonotype is large. CDR3 nucleotides: TGTGCCAGTAGTATGCTAGCGAGTTACAATGAGCAGTTCTTC. Protein product: CASSMLASYNEQFF. The rearrangement uses TRBV19 and TRBJ2-1; D is perhaps TRBD2 (6 bases). The CDR3 sequence is 14 residues long. The germline CDR1 and CDR2 sequences are LNHDA and SQIVND (reference sequence). The V end lost 3 bases, the J end lost 4 bases, and 10 bases lay between the germline ends.

This clonotype is judged large (0.1 to 1%). The chain employs TRBV2 and TRBJ2-7, with D possibly TRBD1 on 6 matching bases. V was clipped by 5 bases and J by 2 bases, with 13 bases between them. Germline-derived CDR1 and CDR2 are SNHLY and FYNNEI. This CDR3 contains 14 residues. CDR3 bases: TGTGCCAGCAGTTTGAGGGGGTCGACCTACGAGCAGTACTTC. Its protein is CASSLRGSTYEQYF.

This clonotype is judged medium-sized. The chain employs TRBV4-1 and TRBJ1-1; a weak D match, TRBD1 (6 bases). Germline V lookup: CDR1 MGHRA, CDR2 YSYEKL. Deletions cut 4 bases from V and 8 bases from J, with 17 bases between. The CDR3 has 14 amino acids. The CDR3 sequence: CASSPPRGQSEAFF. The CDR3 coding sequence is TGCGCCAGCAGCCCTCCCCGTGGACAGTCAGAAGCTTTCTTT.

By sample share, this clonotype is large. The chain employs TRBV7-6 and TRBJ2-7; D is unresolved. The CDR3 is made up of 13 amino acids. The germline gives CDR1 SGHVS, CDR2 FNYEAQ. V was pared by 1 base and J by 3 bases, with 7 bases between. CDR3 loop: CASSLEEHYEQYF. The CDR3, as DNA: TGTGCCAGCAGCTTAGAGGAACACTACGAGCAGTACTTC.

By sample fraction, this clonotype is medium-sized. The V call is TRBV12-3 or TRBV12-4, the J call TRBJ2-1; 7 positions agree with TRBD1. V lost 7 bases and J lost 6; bases outside the gene matches: 9. The CDR3 spans 14 residues. The CDR3 spells CASTSRQGINEQFF. The CDR3 DNA reads TGTGCCAGCACCTCCCGACAGGGAATCAATGAGCAGTTCTTC.

By sample fraction, this clonotype is medium-sized. The rearrangement joins TRBV7-6 to TRBJ2-5; D is uncertain. CDR3 length: 15 residues. Trimming removed 1 base at V and 7 bases at J, with 16 bases between. The germline V gene encodes CDR1 SGHVS and CDR2 FNYEAQ. This CDR3 reads CASSLVAGQVWTQYF. Here the CDR3 DNA reads TGTGCCAGCAGCTTAGTTGCAGGCCAGGTCTGGACCCAGTACTTC.

By sample share, this clonotype is medium-sized. The V and J genes are TRBV4-2 and TRBJ1-1; D gene uncertain. The CDR3 length is 14 residues. The germline CDR1 and CDR2 sequences are LGHNA and YNFKEQ. V was trimmed by 0 bases and J by 7 bases, leaving 12 bases between them. This CDR3 is CASSQDDESSEAFF. The CDR3 coding sequence is TGTGCCAGCAGCCAAGACGACGAGAGCAGTGAAGCTTTCTTT.

Sample share makes this clonotype medium-sized (0.01 to 0.1%). The V and J genes are TRBV2 and TRBJ2-1; TRBD2 matches at 7 bases. The length of the CDR3 is 14 residues. Per germline, CDR1 SNHLY and CDR2 FYNNEI. The V gene end was trimmed by 11 bases and the J gene end by 7 bases; junction bases not matched to a gene: 14. The CDR3 DNA is TGTGCCGGAAGCCCTGCGCGGGGGATGAATGAGCAGTTCTTC. This sequence encodes CAGSPARGMNEQFF.

Points on this clonotype: A read error may be the cause here, since a much bigger clone is one base away. This chain links TRBV9 with TRBJ2-1; maybe TRBD1 (7 bases). V lost 5 bases and J lost 12, with 18 bases in between. Germline CDR1 is SGDLS and CDR2 is YYNGEE. The CDR3 spans 13 residues. DNA for the CDR3: TGTGCCAGCAGATGGGACAGCGGGCATGGGCAGTTCTTC. Translation: CASRWDSGHGQFF. The full variable domain, its missing parts supplied by reference TRBV9 and TRBJ2-1, is DSGVTQTPKHLITATGQRVTLRCSPRSGDLSVYWYQQSLDQGLQFLIQYYNGEERAKGNILERFSAQQFPDLHSELNLSSLELGDSALYFCASRWDSGHGQFFGPGTRLTVL.